What follows are 3 T cell receptor beta chains derived from one specimen sequenced in a study of T cells in localized non-small cell lung cancer. This table comes from immunoSEQ multiplex PCR, and its TCRdb copy is limited to in-frame clones, with some not included. The table lists tens of thousands of clones, roughly 80% of them singletons, with over 30% in the top ten. The sample was PBMCs, taken before any cancer treatment. The receptors derive from a woman between 40 and 69 years old with stage II squamous cell lung carcinoma.

This chain joins TRBV6-5 and TRBJ1-2, with 9 bases aligning to TRBD1. CDR3 length: 15 residues. Germline V gene data show CDR1 as MNHEY and CDR2 as SVGAGI. The junction had 12 bases not matched to a gene; V was cut back by 6 bases and J by 7 bases. CDR3 residues: CASRTGTGTKAGYTF. The CDR3 DNA reads TGTGCCAGCAGGACCGGGACAGGGACCAAGGCTGGCTACACCTTC.

The genes are TRBV28 and TRBJ1-3; 10 bases match TRBD1. After removal of 6 bases from V and 8 bases from J, the junction contained 7 bases not matched to a gene. CDR3 length equals 14 residues. Germline V CDR1 and CDR2: MDHEN, SYDVKM. CDR3 DNA: TGTGCCAGCAGCCCGGACAGGGGGGAAGACACCATATATTTT. Its translation is CASSPDRGEDTIYF.

The rearrangement uses TRBV18 and TRBJ2-5; no definite D call. The CDR3 length is 14 residues. V was trimmed by 3 bases and J by 2 bases, leaving 10 bases between them. Per the germline V gene, CDR1 is KGHSH and CDR2 is LQKENI. The CDR3 is CASSPPIRQETQYF. The CDR3 DNA reads TGTGCCAGCTCACCCCCAATAAGACAAGAGACCCAGTACTTC.